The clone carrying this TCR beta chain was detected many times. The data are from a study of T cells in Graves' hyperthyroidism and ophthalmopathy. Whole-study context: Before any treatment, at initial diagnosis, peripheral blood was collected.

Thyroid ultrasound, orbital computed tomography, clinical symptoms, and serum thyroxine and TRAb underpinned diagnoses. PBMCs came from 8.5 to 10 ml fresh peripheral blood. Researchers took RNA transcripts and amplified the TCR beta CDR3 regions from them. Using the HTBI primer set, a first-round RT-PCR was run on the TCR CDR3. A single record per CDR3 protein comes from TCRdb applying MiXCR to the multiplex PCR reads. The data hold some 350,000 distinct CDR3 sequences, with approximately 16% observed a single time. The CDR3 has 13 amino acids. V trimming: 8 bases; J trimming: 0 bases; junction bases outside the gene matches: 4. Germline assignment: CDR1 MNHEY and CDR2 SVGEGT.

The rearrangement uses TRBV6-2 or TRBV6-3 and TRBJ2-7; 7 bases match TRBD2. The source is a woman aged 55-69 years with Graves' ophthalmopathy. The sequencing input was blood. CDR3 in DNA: TGTGCCAGCTTACTAGCGAGCTCCTACGAGCAGTACTTC. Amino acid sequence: CASLLASSYEQYF.